Presented here are 11 T cell receptor beta chains from one specimen sequenced in a study of cytomegalovirus exposure and HLA in healthy donors. Clones were read by immunoSEQ multiplex PCR, and TCRdb kept only the in-frame ones, dropping some. Among under 300,000 clones listed, 90% were seen once. Sequencing was carried out using PBMCs. Receptors were obtained from a woman aged 18-29 years in good health and CMV-seronegative.

The chain carries TRBV6-1 and TRBJ1-2, with 8 bases aligning to TRBD1. This CDR3 contains 16 residues. The germline V gene has CDR1 MNHNS and CDR2 SASEGT. Trimming at V came to 4 bases and at J to 6 bases, leaving 13 bases not matched to a gene. The CDR3 sequence is CASSGPPGRGQNGYTF. In DNA form, the CDR3 reads TGTGCCAGCAGTGGGCCCCCTGGCAGGGGGCAGAATGGCTACACCTTC.

The gene calls are TRBV5-4 and TRBJ1-2, with D perhaps TRBD1 (5 bases). Looked up from germline, CDR1 is SGHNT and CDR2 is YYREEE (reference sequence). The V end was cut by 3 bases, the J end by 2 bases, with 11 bases between. This CDR3 has 14 amino acids. The CDR3 DNA reads as TGTGCCAGCAGCTCCGTAACAGGAAACTATGGCTACACCTTC. Protein sequence: CASSSVTGNYGYTF.

The chain recombines TRBV5-4 with TRBJ1-1, with 11 bases matching TRBD1. There are 15 residues in the CDR3. J gave up 5 bases and V 4 bases, and 7 bases lay outside the gene matches. Germline V gives CDR1 SGHNT, CDR2 YYREEE (reference sequence). This CDR3 reads CASSPRGTGGTEAFF. In DNA, the CDR3 is TGTGCCAGCAGCCCGCGGGGGACAGGGGGGACTGAAGCTTTCTTT.

The chain combines TRBV15 with TRBJ1-2, with D possibly TRBD1 on 6 matching bases. The CDR3 contains 15 residues. Per germline, CDR1 LNHNV and CDR2 YYDKDF (reference sequence). V dropped 5 bases and J dropped 5 bases, with 18 bases sitting between them. In DNA form, the CDR3 reads TGTGCCACCAGCCAGGGGAGCCACCAAGTTTATGGCTACACCTTC. This codes for CATSQGSHQVYGYTF.

In its sample, this clone was seen once. The CDR3 DNA reads TGTGCCAGCAGTTTGAACCCGACTAGGATCGGTGAGACCCAGTACTTC. Translation: CASSLNPTRIGETQYF. V gene TRBV28 combines with J gene TRBJ2-5; TRBD2 might be the D (6 bases). The CDR3 is made up of 16 amino acids. V lost 3 bases, J lost 5 bases, and 19 bases lay in between. Per the germline V gene, CDR1 is MDHEN and CDR2 is SYDVKM.

The rearrangement uses TRBV2 and TRBJ2-5; a weak D match, TRBD1 (6 bases). Deletions cut 7 bases from V and 2 bases from J, with 14 bases between. This CDR3 comprises 14 residues. Germline V gene lookup returns CDR1 SNHLY and CDR2 FYNNEI. This chain's CDR3 is CASKWGQLQETQYF. Here the CDR3 DNA reads TGTGCCAGCAAGTGGGGGCAATTACAAGAGACCCAGTACTTC.

V and J are TRBV9 and TRBJ2-7, with TRBD1 matching 11 bases. The CDR3 extends over 14 amino acids. The V segment lost 0 bases and the J segment 6 bases; nucleotides outside the gene matches: 2. Per germline, CDR1 SGDLS and CDR2 YYNGEE. The CDR3 nucleotides read TGTGCCAGCAGCGTAGAGGGACAGGGGGTCGAGCAGTACTTC. Encoded protein: CASSVEGQGVEQYF. The whole variable domain, remainder taken from reference TRBV9 and TRBJ2-7, is DSGVTQTPKHLITATGQRVTLRCSPRSGDLSVYWYQQSLDQGLQFLIQYYNGEERAKGNILERFSAQQFPDLHSELNLSSLELGDSALYFCASSVEGQGVEQYFGPGTRLTVT.

The chain combines TRBV28 with TRBJ2-7; 11 bases agree with TRBD2. V was clipped by 6 bases and J by 4 bases; unmatched bases: 11. The germline V gene encodes CDR1 MDHEN and CDR2 SYDVKM. The CDR3 sequence is 16 residues long. The CDR3 is CASSPTTSGATYEQYV. CDR3 in DNA: TGTGCCAGCAGCCCTACGACTAGCGGGGCGACTTACGAGCAGTACGTC.

The V gene is TRBV11-2, the J gene TRBJ1-6; D not resolved. Trimming left V 5 bases short and J 5 bases short, with 4 bases between. Germline V gene data show CDR1 as SGHAT and CDR2 as FQNNGV. The CDR3 has 12 residues. Written as DNA, the CDR3 is TGTGCCAGCAGCGTTAATAATTCACCCCTCCACTTT. It is translated as CASSVNNSPLHF. Full variable domain (rest looked up from reference TRBV11-2 and TRBJ1-6): EAGVAQSPRYKIIEKRQSVAFWCNPISGHATLYWYQQILGQGPKLLIQFQNNGVVDDSQLPKDRFSAERLKGVDSTLKIQPAKLEDSAVYLCASSVNNSPLHFGNGTRLTVT.

In DNA, the CDR3 is TGTGCCAGCAGCTTGTCCCGGGACACCTTTTATGGCTACACCTTC. Amino acids: CASSLSRDTFYGYTF. The chain couples TRBV5-4 to TRBJ1-2, with D perhaps TRBD1 (6 bases). Germline V CDR1 and CDR2: SGHNT, YYREEE (reference sequence). The CDR3 contains 15 residues. The V and J ends lost 1 base and 5 bases respectively, with 15 bases between them.

The V and J genes are TRBV18 and TRBJ2-7; maybe TRBD1 (5 bases). The CDR3 is 16 residues long. V lost 2 bases and J 0 bases, leaving 14 bases between the germline ends. CDR1 is KGHSH and CDR2 is LQKENI in the germline V gene. The CDR3 DNA follows: TGTGCCAGCTCACCATGGAATGGGGCTGGCTCCTACGAGCAGTACTTC. Amino acid sequence: CASSPWNGAGSYEQYF.